This T cell receptor beta chain is from a study of patients and donors after allogeneic stem cell transplantation. This clonotype came up a few times. V lost 4 bases and J lost 4, with 7 bases in between. This CDR3 is built from 11 residues. Germline CDR1 is SQVTM and CDR2 is ANQGSEA. TCRdb analysed the RT-PCR reads with MiXCR anew, one entry per CDR3 protein. The sample shows about a million distinct CDR3 sequences, approximately 18% of them seen only once. The receptor was isolated from a human donor who was either an allogeneic HSCT recipient or a stem cell or donor lymphocyte infusion donor (not recorded which). It is not recorded whose cells these are; they may come from a transplant donor. The chain has TRBV29-1 and TRBJ1-2, with no clear D. Sequencing was done on a sample of blood, either unsorted or a sorted T cell fraction (not recorded which). CDR3 DNA: TGCAGCGTTGGACGGGCCTATGGCTACACCTTC. Encoded protein: CSVGRAYGYTF.